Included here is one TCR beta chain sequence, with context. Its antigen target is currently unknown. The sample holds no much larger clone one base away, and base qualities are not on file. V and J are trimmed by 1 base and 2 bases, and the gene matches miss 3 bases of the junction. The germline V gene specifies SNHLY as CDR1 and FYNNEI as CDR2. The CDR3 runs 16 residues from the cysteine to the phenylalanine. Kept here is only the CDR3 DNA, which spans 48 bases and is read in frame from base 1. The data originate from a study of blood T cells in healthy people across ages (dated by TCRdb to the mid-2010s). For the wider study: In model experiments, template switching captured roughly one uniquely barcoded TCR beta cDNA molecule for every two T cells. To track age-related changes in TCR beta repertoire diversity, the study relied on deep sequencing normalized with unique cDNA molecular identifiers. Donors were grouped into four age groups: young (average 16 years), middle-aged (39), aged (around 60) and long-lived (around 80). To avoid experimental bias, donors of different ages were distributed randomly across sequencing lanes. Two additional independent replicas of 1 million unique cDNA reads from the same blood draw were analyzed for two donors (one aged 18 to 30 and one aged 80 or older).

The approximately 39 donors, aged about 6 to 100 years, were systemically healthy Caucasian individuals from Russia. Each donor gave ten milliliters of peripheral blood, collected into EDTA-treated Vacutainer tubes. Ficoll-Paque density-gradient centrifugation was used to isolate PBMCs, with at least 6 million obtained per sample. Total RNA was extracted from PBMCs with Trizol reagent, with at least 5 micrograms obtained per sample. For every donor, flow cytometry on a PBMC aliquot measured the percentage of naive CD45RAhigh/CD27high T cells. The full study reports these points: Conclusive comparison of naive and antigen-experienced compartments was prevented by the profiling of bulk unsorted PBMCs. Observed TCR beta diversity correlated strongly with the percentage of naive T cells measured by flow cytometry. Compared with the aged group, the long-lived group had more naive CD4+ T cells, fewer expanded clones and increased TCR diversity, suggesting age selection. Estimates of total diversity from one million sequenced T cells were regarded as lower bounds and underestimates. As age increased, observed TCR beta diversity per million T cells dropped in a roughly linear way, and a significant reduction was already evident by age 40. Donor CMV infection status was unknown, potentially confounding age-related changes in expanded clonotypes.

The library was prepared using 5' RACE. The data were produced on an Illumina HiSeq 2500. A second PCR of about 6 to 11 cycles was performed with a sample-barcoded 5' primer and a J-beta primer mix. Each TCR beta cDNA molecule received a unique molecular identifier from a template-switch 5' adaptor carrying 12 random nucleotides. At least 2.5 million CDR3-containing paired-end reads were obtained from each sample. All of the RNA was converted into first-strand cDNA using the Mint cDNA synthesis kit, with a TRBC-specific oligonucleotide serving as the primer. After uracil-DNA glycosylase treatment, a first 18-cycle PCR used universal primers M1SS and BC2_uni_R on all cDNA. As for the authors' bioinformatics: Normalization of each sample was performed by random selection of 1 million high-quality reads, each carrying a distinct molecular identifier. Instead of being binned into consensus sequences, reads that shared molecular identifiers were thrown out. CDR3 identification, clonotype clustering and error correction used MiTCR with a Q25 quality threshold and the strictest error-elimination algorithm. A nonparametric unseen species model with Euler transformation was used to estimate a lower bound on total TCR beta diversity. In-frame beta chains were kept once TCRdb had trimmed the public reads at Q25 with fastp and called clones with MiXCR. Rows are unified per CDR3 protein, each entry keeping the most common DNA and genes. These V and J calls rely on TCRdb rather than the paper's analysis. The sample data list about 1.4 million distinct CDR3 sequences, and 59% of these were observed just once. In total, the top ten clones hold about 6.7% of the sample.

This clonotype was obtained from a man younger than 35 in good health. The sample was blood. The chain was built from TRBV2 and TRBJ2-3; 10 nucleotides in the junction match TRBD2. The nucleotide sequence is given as TGTGCCAGCAGTGAAGGGACTAGCGGTTTCACAGATACGCAGTATTTT. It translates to CASSEGTSGFTDTQYF.